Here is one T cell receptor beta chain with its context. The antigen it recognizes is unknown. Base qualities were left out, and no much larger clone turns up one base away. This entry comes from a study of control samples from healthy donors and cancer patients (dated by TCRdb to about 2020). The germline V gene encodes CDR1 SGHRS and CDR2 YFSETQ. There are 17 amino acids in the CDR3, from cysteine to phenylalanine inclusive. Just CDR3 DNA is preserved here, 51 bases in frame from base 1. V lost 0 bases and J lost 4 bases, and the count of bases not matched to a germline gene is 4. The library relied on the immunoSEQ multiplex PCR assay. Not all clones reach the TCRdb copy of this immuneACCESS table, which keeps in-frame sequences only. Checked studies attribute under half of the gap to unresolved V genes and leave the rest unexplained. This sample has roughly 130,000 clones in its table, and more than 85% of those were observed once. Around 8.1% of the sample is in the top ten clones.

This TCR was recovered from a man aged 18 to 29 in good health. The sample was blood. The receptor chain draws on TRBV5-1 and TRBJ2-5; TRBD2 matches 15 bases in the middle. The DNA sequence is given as TGCGCCAGCAGCTTGGCTCGGGGACTAGCGGGAGGAGAGACCCAGTACTTC. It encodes CASSLARGLAGGETQYF.